The 32 T cell receptor beta chains presented below share a single source sample, sequenced in a study of T-cell memory formation after mild COVID-19. Via MiXCR, TCRdb re-called the 5' RACE reads, giving one row per CDR3 protein. Altogether 50,000 to 60,000 distinct CDR3 sequences are present, roughly a quarter being singletons, with the ten largest covering around 40%. The sequenced material came from PBMCs or a T cell subset sorted from them (not recorded which). These receptors all stem from a man aged 18 to 29 who had mild COVID-19 (a few samples of this study predate the infection). Cell type and time point are not known.

The rearrangement joins TRBV4-3 to TRBJ2-3, with D possibly matching TRBD1 (5 bases). V shed 0 bases and J shed 0 bases, with 19 bases lying between them. Germline V gene data show CDR1 as LGHNA and CDR2 as YSLEER. CDR3 length equals 19 residues. This CDR3 is CASSQDPSSGHGSTDTQYF. The CDR3 coding sequence is TGCGCCAGCAGCCAAGATCCTTCGTCAGGACACGGAAGCACAGATACGCAGTATTTT.

The CDR3 DNA reads TGCGCCAGCAGCCAAGAAGACGCCTACAATGAGCAGTTCTTC. Its protein product is CASSQEDAYNEQFF. J is TRBJ2-1 and V is TRBV4-3; no clear D. Germline V gene data show CDR1 as LGHNA and CDR2 as YSLEER. The CDR3 runs to 14 residues. V was shortened by 0 bases and J by 2 bases, with 5 bases between the two germline ends.

The V and J genes are TRBV7-9 and TRBJ1-2; D may be TRBD1 (6 bases). The CDR3 totals 18 residues. Germline V gives CDR1 SEHNR, CDR2 FQNEAQ (reference sequence). V lost 4 bases, J lost 8 bases, and 29 bases lay in between. The CDR3 DNA reads as TGTGCCAGCAGCTCCTTGGGGCACAGGGAATTGGTACCCGTCGGCTACACCTTC. Residues: CASSSLGHRELVPVGYTF.

The gene calls are TRBV6-6 and TRBJ2-3; D gene ambiguous. The CDR3 length is 13 residues. From germline, CDR1 is MNHNY and CDR2 SVGAGI (reference sequence). V lost 4 bases and J lost 1, with 6 bases in between. CDR3 residues: CASSLEGTDTQYF. CDR3 nucleotide sequence: TGTGCCAGCAGTTTGGAAGGCACAGATACGCAGTATTTT.

The V and J genes are TRBV10-2 and TRBJ1-5; D uncertain. The CDR3 covers 13 residues. Trimming took off 9 bases at V and 0 bases at J, with 9 bases between the two ends. Germline V gives CDR1 WSHSY, CDR2 SAAADI. CDR3 bases: TGCGCCAGTGGCGAAATTAGCAATCAGCCCCAGCATTTT. It is translated as CASGEISNQPQHF.

This clonotype has more than one count but fewer than ten. The chain is built from TRBV29-1 and TRBJ2-7, with D maybe TRBD1 (5 bases). V was pared by 3 bases and J by 7 bases, with 19 bases between. This CDR3 contains 14 residues. Germline-derived CDR1 and CDR2 are SQVTM and ANQGSEA. Here the CDR3 DNA reads TGCAGCGTTGACCGAGGCAGGGCGTCGGGTGAGCAGTACTTC. It specifies CSVDRGRASGEQYF.

V is TRBV5-1 and J is TRBJ1-1; 9 nucleotides align to TRBD1. This CDR3 contains 16 residues. In germline, CDR1 is SGHRS, CDR2 YFSETQ. V lost 5 bases and J lost 1; bases outside the gene matches: 9. The CDR3 spells CASRDRGLSTNTEAFF. The CDR3 bases are TGCGCCAGCAGGGACAGGGGATTGTCAACGAACACTGAAGCTTTCTTT. The whole variable domain, remainder taken from reference TRBV5-1 and TRBJ1-1, is KAGVTQTPRYLIKTRGQQVTLSCSPISGHRSVSWYQQTPGQGLQFLFEYFSETQRNKGNFPGRFSGRQFSNSRSEMNVSTLELGDSALYLCASRDRGLSTNTEAFFGQGTRLTVV.

This clonotype was counted ten times or more. This chain connects TRBV3-1 to TRBJ2-1; TRBD1 aligns across 9 bases. Germline loops: CDR1 LGHDT, CDR2 YNNKEL (reference sequence). This CDR3 region has 15 residues. V was clipped by 4 bases and J by 8 bases; unmatched bases: 9. The CDR3 coding sequence is TGTGCCAGCAGCCCCTCGGGACAGGGCGGCGATGAGCAGTTCTTC. Encoded protein: CASSPSGQGGDEQFF.

Many counts were recorded for this clonotype. The chain has TRBV4-3 and TRBJ2-3; a possible D gene is TRBD1 (6 bases). CDR1 LGHNA and CDR2 YSLEER come from the germline V gene. V lost 2 bases and J 2 bases, leaving 8 bases between the germline ends. The CDR3 is 14 residues long. CDR3 coding DNA: TGCGCCAGCAGCCAACCAGGGGTCACAGATACGCAGTATTTT. The encoded protein is CASSQPGVTDTQYF.

The chain couples TRBV5-5 to TRBJ2-7; D may match TRBD1 or TRBD2 (6 bases each). Germline-derived CDR1 and CDR2 are SGHKS and YYEKEE (reference sequence). Trimming removed 3 bases from V and 6 bases from J, with 22 bases in between. CDR3 size: 16 residues. CDR3 sequence reads: CASSSLGGLRAAEQYF. The CDR3 DNA reads TGTGCCAGCAGCTCTTTAGGGGGGTTGAGGGCAGCCGAGCAGTACTTC. Filled out from reference TRBV5-5 and TRBJ2-7, the complete variable domain reads DAGVTQSPTHLIKTRGQQVTLRCSPISGHKSVSWYQQVLGQGPQFIFQYYEKEERGRGNFPDRFSARQFPNYSSELNVNALLLGDSALYLCASSSLGGLRAAEQYFGPGTRLTVT.

Only a few counts were recorded for this clonotype. The chain carries TRBV5-1 and TRBJ2-3, with D possibly TRBD1 on 5 matching bases. The ends were cut back, 0 bases at V and 0 bases at J, with 11 bases in the middle. The CDR3 totals 16 residues. The germline V gene has CDR1 SGHRS and CDR2 YFSETQ. CDR3 loop: CASSLGGSTSTDTQYF. The CDR3 nucleotides read TGCGCCAGCAGCTTGGGGGGCTCAACTAGCACAGATACGCAGTATTTT.

This clonotype occurred a few times. CDR3 coding DNA: TGTGCCAGCACCAAACAAAGCTCTGGGGCCAACGTCCTGACTTTC. It codes for CASTKQSSGANVLTF. V and J are TRBV6-5 and TRBJ2-6; D uncertain. The CDR3 length is 15 residues. Germline values: CDR1 MNHEY, CDR2 SVGAGI. V lost 7 bases, J lost 0 bases, and 10 bases lay in between.

This clonotype was detected only a few times. This sequence joins TRBV6-2 or TRBV6-3 and TRBJ2-6, with D hard to call. Trimming left V 10 bases short and J 7 bases short, with 5 bases between. CDR3 size: 10 residues. Germline CDR1 and CDR2: MNHEY and SVGEGT. The CDR3 DNA sequence: TGTGCCACACGAGCCAACGTCCTGACTTTC. As protein: CATRANVLTF.

The chain uses TRBV5-1 and TRBJ2-1, with 7 bases matching TRBD2. The V segment lost 1 base and the J segment 7 bases; nucleotides outside the gene matches: 14. The CDR3 sequence is 17 residues long. Germline-derived CDR1 and CDR2 are SGHRS and YFSETQ. DNA of the CDR3: TGCGCCAGCAGCTTGCCACCTAATGGGGGGGGTGTAAATGAGCAGTTCTTC. Translation gives CASSLPPNGGGVNEQFF.

In its sample, this clonotype was seen many times. The J gene is TRBJ2-1, the V gene TRBV5-6; 7 positions agree with TRBD2. With V trimmed by 2 bases and J by 4 bases, 9 bases remained unmatched. The CDR3 is 16 residues long. Germline-derived CDR1 and CDR2 are SGHDT and YYEEEE. The chain's CDR3 is CASSFMTSGGYNEQFF. DNA of the CDR3: TGTGCCAGCAGCTTTATGACCTCCGGGGGGTACAATGAGCAGTTCTTC.

The genes are TRBV9 and TRBJ2-5, with a weak D call TRBD2 (6 bases). The germline gives CDR1 SGDLS, CDR2 YYNGEE. The CDR3 is 15 amino acids. Trimming removed 3 bases at V and 5 bases at J, with 17 bases between. DNA for the CDR3: TGTGCCAGCAGCGAGCAGGCGGGAACTCTGGAGACCCAGTACTTC. Protein: CASSEQAGTLETQYF.

The DNA for the CDR3 is TGTGCCAGCAGGGACCTAACTGACAACTATGGCTACACCTTC. Protein product: CASRDLTDNYGYTF. The genes are TRBV28 and TRBJ1-2; no clear D gene. Germline V CDR1 and CDR2: MDHEN, SYDVKM. The CDR3 is 14 amino acids. The V end was cut by 6 bases, the J end by 2 bases, with 13 bases between.

This clonotype showed up just a few times. V is TRBV20-1 and J is TRBJ2-7; 7 nucleotides agree with TRBD1. The CDR3 has 12 amino acids. V gave up 3 bases and J gave up 3 bases; unmatched junction bases: 2. The germline V gene has CDR1 DFQATT and CDR2 SNEGSKA (reference sequence). In DNA form, the CDR3 reads TGCAGTGCTAGCCCAGGGGGCTACGAGCAGTACTTC. This codes for CSASPGGYEQYF.

This clonotype was detected only a few times. The chain joins TRBV4-2 to TRBJ2-1; D remains ambiguous. The CDR3 has 16 residues. Germline V gene data show CDR1 as LGHNA and CDR2 as YNFKEQ. V lost 0 bases, J lost 0 bases, and 9 bases lay in between. Written as DNA, the CDR3 is TGTGCCAGCAGCCAAGACTTCAGCCTCTCCTACAATGAGCAGTTCTTC. It codes for CASSQDFSLSYNEQFF.

V is TRBV7-9 and J is TRBJ2-7, with TRBD2 identical over 16 bases. This CDR3 comprises 18 residues. CDR1 is SEHNR and CDR2 is FQNEAQ in the germline V gene (reference sequence). V lost 4 bases and J lost 5; bases outside the gene matches: 11. Here the CDR3 reads CASSSGTSGGASPHEQYF. The CDR3 DNA follows: TGTGCCAGCAGCTCCGGGACTAGCGGGGGGGCCTCTCCCCACGAGCAGTACTTC.

The J gene is TRBJ2-7, the V gene TRBV5-1; TRBD2 agrees at 8 bases. Per the germline V gene, CDR1 is SGHRS and CDR2 is YFSETQ. Trimming at V came to 4 bases and at J to 3 bases, leaving 9 bases not matched to a gene. This CDR3 comprises 15 residues. In nucleotides, the CDR3 is TGCGCCAGCAGCCCGGCCCCTAGCGGGCGCTACGAGCAGTACTTC. Translating it yields CASSPAPSGRYEQYF.

The V and J genes are TRBV9 and TRBJ2-3, with a tentative D call TRBD2 (6 bases). The germline V gene encodes CDR1 SGDLS and CDR2 YYNGEE. Trimming cost V 0 bases and J 3 bases, with 11 bases left between them. The CDR3 totals 15 residues. CDR3 in amino acids: CASSVVAESTDTQYF. CDR3 coding DNA: TGTGCCAGCAGCGTAGTAGCGGAGTCGACAGATACGCAGTATTTT.

The CDR3 coding sequence is TGCGCCAGCAGCTTATGGGGGGCAGCAGATACGCAGTATTTT. Translated, it gives CASSLWGAADTQYF. The rearrangement links TRBV5-1 to TRBJ2-3; D possibly uses TRBD1 or TRBD2 (6 bases each). V was cut by 2 bases and J by 4 bases, with 11 bases left in between. Germline V lookup: CDR1 SGHRS, CDR2 YFSETQ. This CDR3 region has 14 residues.

The chain combines TRBV5-5 with TRBJ1-5; tentatively, D is TRBD1 (5 bases). V lost 1 base, J lost 8 bases, and 13 bases lay in between. CDR3 length: 14 residues. CDR1 is SGHKS, CDR2 YYEKEE, per germline (reference sequence). CDR3 nucleotides: TGTGCCAGCAGCTTGAGGGGTCCCGCGGAGCCCCAGCATTTT. The encoded protein is CASSLRGPAEPQHF.

The genes are TRBV7-8 and TRBJ1-1; TRBD1 agrees at 10 bases. This CDR3 has 16 amino acids. Per germline, CDR1 SGHVS and CDR2 FQNEAQ. Unmatched junction bases numbered 8, after V lost 5 bases and J lost 2 bases. The CDR3 here is CASSLRDRGINTEAFF. The CDR3 DNA reads TGTGCCAGCAGCCTCCGGGACAGGGGCATTAACACTGAAGCTTTCTTT.

This clonotype was seen more than once but under ten times. The chain joins TRBV5-1 to TRBJ2-3, with D perhaps matching TRBD2 (6 bases). Germline values: CDR1 SGHRS, CDR2 YFSETQ. The CDR3 loop spans 14 amino acids. The ends were cut back, 1 base at V and 4 bases at J, with 10 bases in the middle. CDR3 sequence reads: CASSLSGGPDTQYF. The CDR3 DNA sequence: TGCGCCAGCAGCTTGTCCGGGGGTCCAGATACGCAGTATTTT.

This rearrangement joins TRBV4-1 to TRBJ2-1; D gene uncertain. Per germline, CDR1 MGHRA and CDR2 YSYEKL. Trimming took off 1 base at V and 7 bases at J, with 14 bases between the two ends. CDR3 length: 15 amino acids. This CDR3 is CASSQVIGSENEQFF. CDR3 in DNA: TGCGCCAGCAGCCAAGTAATAGGGTCCGAGAATGAGCAGTTCTTC.

This sequence joins TRBV12-3 or TRBV12-4 and TRBJ2-3, with 10 bases lining up with TRBD2. This CDR3 comprises 15 residues. J was trimmed by 1 base and V by 3 bases; bases with no gene match: 1. CDR3 protein: CASSFLAGGTDTQYF. As DNA, the CDR3 is TGTGCCAGCAGTTTCCTAGCGGGGGGCACAGATACGCAGTATTTT.

The chain links TRBV5-1 to TRBJ2-7; unclear D gene. This CDR3 contains 13 residues. V was clipped by 6 bases and J by 1 base, with 11 bases between them. Germline CDR1 is SGHRS and CDR2 is YFSETQ. In DNA, the CDR3 is TGCGCCAGCACCCTGGACGGGTCCTACGAGCAGTACTTC. The encoded protein is CASTLDGSYEQYF.

In this sample, this clonotype turned up many times. The rearrangement links TRBV6-2 or TRBV6-3 to TRBJ2-3; D ambiguous. This CDR3 contains 12 residues. V dropped 2 bases and J dropped 4 bases, with 4 bases sitting between them. Per germline, CDR1 MNHEY and CDR2 SVGEGT. CDR3 sequence reads: CASSYAADTQYF. The CDR3 region has the DNA TGTGCCAGCAGTTACGCCGCAGATACGCAGTATTTT.

This clonotype was found a few times. The rearrangement uses TRBV27 and TRBJ2-5, with 7 bases aligning to TRBD2. CDR1 is MNHEY, CDR2 SMNVEV, per germline (reference sequence). This CDR3 has 13 residues. With V trimmed by 3 bases and J by 8 bases, 6 bases remained unmatched. The CDR3 nucleotides read TGTGCCAGCAGTTTGGTTTCGGGGGGAACCCAGTACTTC. It codes for CASSLVSGGTQYF.

The chain has TRBV12-3 or TRBV12-4 and TRBJ1-1; D is ambiguous. This CDR3 has 14 amino acids. Trimming removed 5 bases at V and 5 bases at J, with 15 bases between. Here the CDR3 DNA reads TGTGCCAGCAGTCCCGCCGACTTCGGTACTGAAGCTTTCTTT. It specifies CASSPADFGTEAFF.